This TCR beta chain was sequenced during a study of blood T cell repertoires in COVID-19. As for the study in general: PBMCs, B-cell-depleted T cells, or T cells were the source of the cDNA or gDNA that made up the material.

Participants spanned ages about 18 to 100 years and resided in 20 to 25 US areas. Sequenced by immunoSEQ multiplex PCR; TCRdb stores in-frame clones only, minus some. The sample has under 200,000 clones, approximately 82% seen once. With 7 bases removed from V and 5 bases from J, the gap between germline ends came to 12 bases. The CDR3 contains 13 residues. Germline V gene sequence: CDR1 SQVTM, CDR2 ANQGSEA. The specimen was PBMCs or T cells enriched from blood (not recorded which). This chain uses TRBV29-1 with TRBJ1-6; D is ambiguous. The TCR was taken from an older woman with acute COVID-19. CDR3 loop: CSARTENNSPLHF. As DNA, the CDR3 is TGCAGCGCCAGAACAGAGAATAATTCACCCCTCCACTTT.